The rows below give T cell receptor beta chains drawn from one sample of a study of early T cells in non-severe SARS-CoV-2 infection. From the 5' RACE reads, TCRdb called clonotypes with MiXCR, one entry per CDR3 protein. The repertoire has approximately 65,000 distinct CDR3 sequences, 11% of them found once; the top ten carry 2.5% to 3.5%. The sequenced sample was whole blood, obtained at baseline. The source is an adult who was a healthcare worker with PCR-confirmed SARS-CoV-2 infection or an uninfected control (not recorded which). Each CDR3 is given with its conserved first and last residue. Each record gives: V gene, CDR3 length, J gene, clone size, D gene, CDR3 DNA, CDR3 protein. D genes are given only for firm matches. Where a row states a size, it is once, few, many or the class of an expanded clone; other rows omit it.

>TRBV6-6|16|TRBJ1-1|many|TRBD1
TGTGCCAGCAGGAAGGACAGGGGGGTTGGAGAAACTGAAGCTTTCTTT
CASRKDRGVGETEAFF
>TRBV5-5|13|TRBJ1-5|few|NA
TGTGCCAGCAGCTTGGCCAGGTCGACGCCCCAGCATTTT
CASSLARSTPQHF
>TRBV5-1|14|TRBJ2-1|many|NA
TGCGCCAGCGCTAGGCCCTCCTCCTACAATGAGCAGTTCTTC
CASARPSSYNEQFF
>TRBV28|16|TRBJ2-7|NA|NA
TGTGCCAGCATCCAGAATCATGGGCCCCAATCCTACGAGCAGTACTTC
CASIQNHGPQSYEQYF
>TRBV2|16|TRBJ1-6|many|NA
TGTGCCAGCAGCAGGTGGACAGCGACAAATAATTCACCCCTCCACTTT
CASSRWTATNNSPLHF
>TRBV6-6|16|TRBJ1-2|few|TRBD1
TGTGCCAGCAGGGGAGGACAGGGGGCGTCTAACTATGGCTACACCTTC
CASRGGQGASNYGYTF
>TRBV20-1|11|TRBJ1-3|NA|NA
TGCAGTGCTAGGGCAGCGAACACCATATATTTT
CSARAANTIYF
>TRBV7-6|12|TRBJ2-7|few|NA
TGTGCCAGCAGCTTAGCGGGGTTCGAGCAGTACTTC
CASSLAGFEQYF
>TRBV7-9|14|TRBJ2-7|many|TRBD1
TGTGCCAGCAGCTCAAGGGACAGCTCCTACGAGCAGTACTTC
CASSSRDSSYEQYF
>TRBV5-6|15|TRBJ2-4|many|NA
TGTGCCAGCAGCCCTCAAGGGGCACACAAAAACATTCAGTACTTC
CASSPQGAHKNIQYF
>TRBV11-3|15|TRBJ2-1|few|NA
TGTGCCAGCAGCTTAGGACAGGCCGGGGGCAATGAGCAGTTCTTC
CASSLGQAGGNEQFF
>TRBV6-1|14|TRBJ1-2|NA|NA
TGTGCCAGCAGTGAGACGGACAGAAACTATGGCTACACCTTC
CASSETDRNYGYTF
>TRBV5-6|13|TRBJ2-3|NA|NA
TGTGCCAGCAGCTTTGGGCGCACAGATACGCAGTATTTT
CASSFGRTDTQYF
>TRBV10-3|14|TRBJ1-1|NA|TRBD1
TGTGCCATCAGTCGTGGACAGGGGGACACTGAAGCTTTCTTT
CAISRGQGDTEAFF
>TRBV14|16|TRBJ2-3|many|TRBD2
TGTGCCAGCAGCCAAGTGGGCGGGGGAAGGACAGATACGCAGTATTTT
CASSQVGGGRTDTQYF
>TRBV6-2/TRBV6-3|13|TRBJ2-7|few|NA
TGTGCCAGCAGTTCCCGCGAATTCTACGAGCAGTACTTC
CASSSREFYEQYF
>TRBV11-2|14|TRBJ2-3|few|TRBD2
TGTGCCAGCAGTTTATCTCGGGGGGTGGATACGCAGTATTTT
CASSLSRGVDTQYF
>TRBV4-3|16|TRBJ2-5|few|NA
TGCGCCAGCAGCCCTACCGGGACCCTGGCTGGAGAGACCCAGTACTTC
CASSPTGTLAGETQYF
>TRBV9|14|TRBJ1-1|few|NA
TGTGCCAGCCGGGTTGATGAGACAAACACTGAAGCTTTCTTT
CASRVDETNTEAFF
>TRBV6-1|14|TRBJ2-3|NA|NA
TGTGCCAGCACGGGGTTCCCGAGCACAGATACGCAGTATTTT
CASTGFPSTDTQYF